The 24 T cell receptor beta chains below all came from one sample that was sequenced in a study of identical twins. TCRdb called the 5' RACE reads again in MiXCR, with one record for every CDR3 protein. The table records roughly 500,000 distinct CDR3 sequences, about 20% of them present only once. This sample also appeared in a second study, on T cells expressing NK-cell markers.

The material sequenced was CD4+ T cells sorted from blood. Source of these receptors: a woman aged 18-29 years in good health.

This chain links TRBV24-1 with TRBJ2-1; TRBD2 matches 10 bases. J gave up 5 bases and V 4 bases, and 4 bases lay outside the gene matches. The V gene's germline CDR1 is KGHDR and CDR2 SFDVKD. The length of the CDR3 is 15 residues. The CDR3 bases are TGTGCCACCAGTGACCCCGGACTAGCGGACAATGAGCAGTTCTTC. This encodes CATSDPGLADNEQFF.

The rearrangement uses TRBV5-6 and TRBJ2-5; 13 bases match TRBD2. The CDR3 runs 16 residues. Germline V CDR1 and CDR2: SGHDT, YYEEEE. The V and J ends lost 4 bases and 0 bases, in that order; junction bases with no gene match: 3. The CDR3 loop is CASSRGLAGYQETQYF. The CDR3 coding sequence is TGTGCCAGCAGCAGGGGACTAGCGGGGTACCAAGAGACCCAGTACTTC.

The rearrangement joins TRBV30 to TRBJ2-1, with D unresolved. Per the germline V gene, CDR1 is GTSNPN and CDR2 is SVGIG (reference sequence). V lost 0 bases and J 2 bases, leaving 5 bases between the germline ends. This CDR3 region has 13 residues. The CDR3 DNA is TGTGCCTGGAGTGTAGGCACCTACAATGAGCAGTTCTTC. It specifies CAWSVGTYNEQFF.

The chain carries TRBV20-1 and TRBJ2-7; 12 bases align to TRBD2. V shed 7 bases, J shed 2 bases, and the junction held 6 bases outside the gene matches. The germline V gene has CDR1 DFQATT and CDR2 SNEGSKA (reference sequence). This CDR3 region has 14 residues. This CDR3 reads CSGTSGGPTYEQYF. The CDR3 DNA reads TGCAGTGGCACTAGCGGGGGGCCAACCTACGAGCAGTACTTC.

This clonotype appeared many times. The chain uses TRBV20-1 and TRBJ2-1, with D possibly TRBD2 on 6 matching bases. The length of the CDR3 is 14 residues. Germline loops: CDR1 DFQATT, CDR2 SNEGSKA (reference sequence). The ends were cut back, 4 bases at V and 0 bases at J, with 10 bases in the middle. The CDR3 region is CSAISGTSYNEQFF. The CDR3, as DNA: TGCAGTGCTATTAGCGGCACCTCCTACAATGAGCAGTTCTTC.

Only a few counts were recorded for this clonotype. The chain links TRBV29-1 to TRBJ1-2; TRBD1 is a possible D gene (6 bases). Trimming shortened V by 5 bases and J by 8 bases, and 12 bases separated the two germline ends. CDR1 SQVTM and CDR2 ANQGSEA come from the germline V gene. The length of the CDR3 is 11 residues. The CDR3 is CSVLQGFGYTF. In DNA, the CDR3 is TGCAGCGTTTTACAGGGATTCGGCTACACCTTC.

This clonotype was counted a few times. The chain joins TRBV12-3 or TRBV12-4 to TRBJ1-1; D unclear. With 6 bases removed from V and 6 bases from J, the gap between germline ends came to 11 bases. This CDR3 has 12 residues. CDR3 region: CASSQDSPEAFF. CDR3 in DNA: TGTGCCAGCAGCCAAGACTCGCCTGAAGCTTTCTTT.

CDR3 sequence: CSARDFGQGNTEAFF. CDR3 nucleotide sequence: TGCAGTGCTAGAGACTTCGGACAGGGGAACACTGAAGCTTTCTTT. This chain uses TRBV20-1 with TRBJ1-1; 8 bases fit TRBD1. Germline CDR1 is DFQATT and CDR2 is SNEGSKA (reference sequence). The length of the CDR3 is 15 residues. With V trimmed by 0 bases and J by 1 base, 4 bases remained unmatched.

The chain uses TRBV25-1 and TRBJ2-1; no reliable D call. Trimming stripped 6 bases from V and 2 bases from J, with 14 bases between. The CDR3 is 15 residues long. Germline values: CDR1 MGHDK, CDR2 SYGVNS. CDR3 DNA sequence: TGTGCCAGCAGCCCACCCCGTCGCCCCTACAATGAGCAGTTCTTC. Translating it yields CASSPPRRPYNEQFF.

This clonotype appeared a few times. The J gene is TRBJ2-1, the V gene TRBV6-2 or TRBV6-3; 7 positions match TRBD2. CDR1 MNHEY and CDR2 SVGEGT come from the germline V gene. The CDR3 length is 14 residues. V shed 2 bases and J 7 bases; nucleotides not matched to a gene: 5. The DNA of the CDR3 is TGTGCCAGCAGTTACGGGAGGGAGAGTAATGAGCAGTTCTTC. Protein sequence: CASSYGRESNEQFF.

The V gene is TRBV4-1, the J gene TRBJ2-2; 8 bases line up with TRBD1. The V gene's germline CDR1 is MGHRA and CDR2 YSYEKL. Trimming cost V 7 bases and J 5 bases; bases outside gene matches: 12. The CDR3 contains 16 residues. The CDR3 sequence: CASTTRAGTGTGELFF. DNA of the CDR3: TGCGCCAGCACCACAAGGGCTGGGACAGGAACCGGGGAGCTGTTTTTT.

Written as DNA, the CDR3 is TGTGCCAGCAGCCCTAAAAAGGGACAGGGAGTGCCTGAAGCTTTCTTT. Protein product: CASSPKKGQGVPEAFF. The rearrangement links TRBV4-2 to TRBJ1-1; TRBD1 aligns across 9 bases. The CDR3 consists of 16 residues. Per germline, CDR1 LGHNA and CDR2 YNFKEQ. The J segment lost 6 bases and the V segment lost 4 bases, leaving 12 bases of the junction unmatched.

CDR3 residues: CASSSGNNYGYTF. The CDR3 DNA sequence: TGTGCCAGCAGTTCCGGCAATAACTATGGCTACACCTTC. The rearrangement uses TRBV6-5 and TRBJ1-2; D not resolved. Deletions cut 4 bases from V and 1 base from J, with 7 bases between. CDR3 length equals 13 residues. The germline V gene encodes CDR1 MNHEY and CDR2 SVGAGI.

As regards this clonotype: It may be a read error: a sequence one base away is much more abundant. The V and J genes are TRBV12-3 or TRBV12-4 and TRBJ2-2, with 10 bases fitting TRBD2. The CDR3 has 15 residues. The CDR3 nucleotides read TGTGCCAGCACTAGGCTAGCGGGAGACACCGGGGAGCTGATTTTT. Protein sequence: CASTRLAGDTGELIF.

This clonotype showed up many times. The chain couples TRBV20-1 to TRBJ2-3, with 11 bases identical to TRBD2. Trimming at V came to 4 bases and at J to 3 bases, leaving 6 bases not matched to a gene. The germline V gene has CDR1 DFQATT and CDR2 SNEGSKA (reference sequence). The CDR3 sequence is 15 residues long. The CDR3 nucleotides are TGCAGTGCTATGGTAGCGGGAGGGCCGACAGATACGCAGTATTTT. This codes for CSAMVAGGPTDTQYF.

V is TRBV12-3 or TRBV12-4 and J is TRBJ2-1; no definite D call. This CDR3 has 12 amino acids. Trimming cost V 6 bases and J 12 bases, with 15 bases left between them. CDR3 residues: CASSHLTRGQFF. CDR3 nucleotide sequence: TGTGCCAGCAGCCATCTGACGCGCGGGCAGTTCTTC.

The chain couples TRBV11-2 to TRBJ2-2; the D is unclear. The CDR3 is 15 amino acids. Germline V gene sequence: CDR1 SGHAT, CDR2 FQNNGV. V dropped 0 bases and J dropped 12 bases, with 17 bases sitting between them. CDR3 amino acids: CASSLDLGRPVQLFF. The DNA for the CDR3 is TGTGCCAGCAGCTTAGATCTCGGCAGACCTGTACAGCTGTTTTTT. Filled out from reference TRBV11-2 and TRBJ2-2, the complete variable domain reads EAGVAQSPRYKIIEKRQSVAFWCNPISGHATLYWYQQILGQGPKLLIQFQNNGVVDDSQLPKDRFSAERLKGVDSTLKIQPAKLEDSAVYLCASSLDLGRPVQLFFGEGSRLTVL.

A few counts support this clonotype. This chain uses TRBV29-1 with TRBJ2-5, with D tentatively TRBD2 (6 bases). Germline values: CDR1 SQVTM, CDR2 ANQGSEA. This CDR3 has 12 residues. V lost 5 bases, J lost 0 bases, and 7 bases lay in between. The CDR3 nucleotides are TGCAGCGTTCGGGAGTACCAAGAGACCCAGTACTTC. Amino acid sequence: CSVREYQETQYF. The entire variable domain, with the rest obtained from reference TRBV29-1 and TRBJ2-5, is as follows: SAVISQKPSRDICQRGTSLTIQCQVDSQVTMMFWYRQQPGQSLTLIATANQGSEATYESGFVIDKFPISRPNLTFSTLTVSNMSPEDSSIYLCSVREYQETQYFGPGTRLLVL.

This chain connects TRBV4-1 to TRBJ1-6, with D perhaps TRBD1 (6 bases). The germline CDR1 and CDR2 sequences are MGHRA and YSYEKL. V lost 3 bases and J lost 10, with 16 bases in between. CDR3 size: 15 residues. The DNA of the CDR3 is TGCGCCAGCAGCCAGCTACAGGGTGGGAAATCACCCCTCCACTTT. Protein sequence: CASSQLQGGKSPLHF.

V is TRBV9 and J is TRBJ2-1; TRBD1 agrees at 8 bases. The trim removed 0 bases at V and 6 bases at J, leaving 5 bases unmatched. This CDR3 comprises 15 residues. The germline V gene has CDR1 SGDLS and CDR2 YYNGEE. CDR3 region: CASSVAGQGLNEQFF. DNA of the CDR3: TGTGCCAGCAGCGTAGCAGGACAGGGCCTCAATGAGCAGTTCTTC.

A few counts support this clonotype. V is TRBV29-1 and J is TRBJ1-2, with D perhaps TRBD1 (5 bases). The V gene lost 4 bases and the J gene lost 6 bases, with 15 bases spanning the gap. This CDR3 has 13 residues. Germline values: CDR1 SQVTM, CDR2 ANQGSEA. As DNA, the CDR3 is TGCAGCGTTGGTGGCAGGGAAATCGATGGCTACACCTTC. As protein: CSVGGREIDGYTF.

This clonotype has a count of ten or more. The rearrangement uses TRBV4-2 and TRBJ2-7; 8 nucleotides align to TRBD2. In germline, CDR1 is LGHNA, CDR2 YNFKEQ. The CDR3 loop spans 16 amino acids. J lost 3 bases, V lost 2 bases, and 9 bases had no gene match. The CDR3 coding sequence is TGTGCCAGCAGCCAATCGGGCGGGGGGTTTAGCTACGAGCAGTACTTC. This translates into CASSQSGGGFSYEQYF.

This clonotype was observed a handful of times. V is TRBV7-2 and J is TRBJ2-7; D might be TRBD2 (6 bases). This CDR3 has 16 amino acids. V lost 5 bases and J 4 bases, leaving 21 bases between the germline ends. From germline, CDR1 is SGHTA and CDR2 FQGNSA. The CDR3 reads CASSTYPRTGDYEQYF. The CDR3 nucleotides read TGTGCCAGCAGCACCTACCCACGGACGGGGGATTACGAGCAGTACTTC.

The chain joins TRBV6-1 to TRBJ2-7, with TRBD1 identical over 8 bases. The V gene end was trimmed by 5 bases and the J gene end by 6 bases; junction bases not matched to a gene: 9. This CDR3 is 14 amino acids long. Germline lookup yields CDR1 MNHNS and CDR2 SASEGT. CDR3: CASSTGQGWPEQYF. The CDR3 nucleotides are TGTGCCAGCAGTACCGGACAGGGTTGGCCCGAGCAGTACTTC.